This TCR beta chain was captured by sequencing in a study of T-cell reconstitution after alpha-beta-depleted transplantation in children. Study-wide results and caveats: Several hundred expanded graft clones reportedly gave rise to the alpha-beta T cells present about two months after transplant. High day-60 TCRbeta diversity in some patients came from surviving recipient T cells and thymic progenitors.

This clonotype was counted only a few times. Its antigen remains unknown. The V gene lost 2 bases and the J gene lost 0 bases, with 14 bases spanning the gap. The CDR3 consists of 16 residues. CDR1 MNHEY and CDR2 SVGEGT come from the germline V gene. TCRbeta library preparation incorporated unique molecular identifiers. MiXCR, run by TCRdb on the PCR reads, gives a single entry per CDR3 protein. The sample has a few hundred thousand distinct CDR3 sequences; 10% to 15% are singletons. The rearrangement joins TRBV6-2 or TRBV6-3 to TRBJ2-7; possible D gene TRBD1, 6 bases. This TCR was sampled from a male patient under 18 who had a stem cell transplant for acute myeloid leukemia, so the T cells may come from the graft donor. The sample here was PBMCs, mostly from graft donor cells, taken 360 days after TCRalphabeta/CD19-depleted stem cell transplant. The CDR3 region has the DNA TGTGCCAGCAGTTACGGCAGGGGCGTTCCCTCCTACGAGCAGTACTTC. Amino acid sequence: CASSYGRGVPSYEQYF.